This T cell receptor beta chain was captured in a study of PD-L1 blockade in urothelial cancer. Study-wide background: Enrolled patients had been treated previously with 0 to 3 chemotherapy regimens. Blood samples had a median of around 150,000 T cells.

Findings and limits, study-wide: Stronger expansion of tumor-associated clones in blood at 3 weeks distinguished durable-benefit patients.

The time point denotes: peripheral blood 6 weeks after treatment start. As for this clone: Its antigen is unidentified.

This table comes from immunoSEQ multiplex PCR, and its TCRdb copy is limited to in-frame clones, with some not included. The sample includes about 29,000 clones, 84% of them seen just once. The specimen was PBMCs, collected around atezolizumab (anti-PD-L1) treatment. The receptor's source is a man aged 65 to 85 with urothelial cancer.

The CDR3 loop reads CASSSRVRESYGYTF. In DNA, the CDR3 is TGTGCCAGCAGCTCCCGGGTCCGGGAGTCCTATGGCTACACCTTC. The chain is built from TRBV5-5 and TRBJ1-2; D unclear. Trimming shortened V by 3 bases and J by 4 bases, and 16 bases separated the two germline ends. The CDR3 runs 15 residues. CDR1 and CDR2 from the germline V gene are SGHKS and YYEKEE (reference sequence).